The text below deals with one T cell receptor beta chain. No antigen is known for it. These data come from a study of shared clonotypes between healthy human individuals. Looking at the study overall: Donor composition was a couple of women and a few men, aged 18 to 49.

Broader study findings: Non-shared clonotypes showed lower generation probabilities than clonotypes common to all four donors.

Deep was the level used in running the assay. Each cell subset's genomic DNA was divided evenly among several immunoSEQ plates. The assay was immunoSEQ multiplex PCR, and TCRdb's table has in-frame clones only and misses some. The data show 550,000 to 700,000 clones, around four fifths seen once. With V trimmed by 2 bases and J by 4 bases, 3 bases remained unmatched. CDR1 and CDR2 from the germline V gene are LGHNT and FRNRAP. The CDR3 covers 14 residues. The genes are TRBV12-5 and TRBJ2-7; 9 bases align to TRBD1. Sequenced sample: memory CD4+ T cells sorted from blood. Subset given: CD45RA-negative fraction. The clonotype was recovered from a woman aged 25 to 39 in good health. The CDR3 nucleotides are TGTGCTAGTGGTTTGAGCGGGACAGGGTACGAGCAGTACTTC. Its translation is CASGLSGTGYEQYF.